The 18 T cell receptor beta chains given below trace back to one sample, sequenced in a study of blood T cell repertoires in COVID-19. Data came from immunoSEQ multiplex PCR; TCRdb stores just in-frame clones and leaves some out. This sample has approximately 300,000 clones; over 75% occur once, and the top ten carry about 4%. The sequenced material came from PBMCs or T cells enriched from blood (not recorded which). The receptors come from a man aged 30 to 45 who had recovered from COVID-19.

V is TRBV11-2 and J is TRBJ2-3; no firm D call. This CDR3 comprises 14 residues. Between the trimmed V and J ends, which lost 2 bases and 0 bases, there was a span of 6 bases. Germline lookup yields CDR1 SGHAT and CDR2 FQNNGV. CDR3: CASSLSTSTDTQYF. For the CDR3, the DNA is TGTGCCAGCAGCTTATCTACTAGCACAGATACGCAGTATTTT. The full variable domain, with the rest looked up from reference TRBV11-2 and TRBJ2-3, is EAGVAQSPRYKIIEKRQSVAFWCNPISGHATLYWYQQILGQGPKLLIQFQNNGVVDDSQLPKDRFSAERLKGVDSTLKIQPAKLEDSAVYLCASSLSTSTDTQYFGPGTRLTVL.

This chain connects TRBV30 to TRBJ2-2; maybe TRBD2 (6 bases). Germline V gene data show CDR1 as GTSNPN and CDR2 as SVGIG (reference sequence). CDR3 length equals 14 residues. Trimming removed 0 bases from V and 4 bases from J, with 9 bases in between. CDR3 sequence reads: CAWSVLASTGELFF. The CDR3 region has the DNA TGTGCCTGGAGTGTACTAGCTAGCACCGGGGAGCTGTTTTTT.

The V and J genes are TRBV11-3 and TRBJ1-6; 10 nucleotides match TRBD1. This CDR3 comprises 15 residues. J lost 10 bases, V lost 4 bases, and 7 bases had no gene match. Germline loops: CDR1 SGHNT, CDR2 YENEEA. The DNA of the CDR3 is TGTGCCAGCAGCTACGGACAGGGGGAAAGGTCACCCCTCCACTTT. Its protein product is CASSYGQGERSPLHF.

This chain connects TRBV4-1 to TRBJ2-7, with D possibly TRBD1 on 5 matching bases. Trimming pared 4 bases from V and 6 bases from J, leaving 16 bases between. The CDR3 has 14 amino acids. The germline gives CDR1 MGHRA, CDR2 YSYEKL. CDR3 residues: CASSPLGHNPEQYF. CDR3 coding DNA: TGCGCCAGCAGCCCCCTGGGGCACAATCCCGAGCAGTACTTC.

The CDR3: CRTDLNTEAFF. DNA for the CDR3: TGCAGGACCGACTTGAACACTGAAGCTTTCTTT. V and J are TRBV20-1 and TRBJ1-1; D gene ambiguous. The germline gives CDR1 DFQATT, CDR2 SNEGSKA (reference sequence). This CDR3 has 11 residues.

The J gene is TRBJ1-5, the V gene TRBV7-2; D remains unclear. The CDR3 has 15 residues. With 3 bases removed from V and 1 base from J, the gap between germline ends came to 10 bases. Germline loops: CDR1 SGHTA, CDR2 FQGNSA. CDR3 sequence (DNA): TGTGCCAGCAGCTTGCGGCAGTTAAGCAATCAGCCCCAGCATTTT. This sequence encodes CASSLRQLSNQPQHF.

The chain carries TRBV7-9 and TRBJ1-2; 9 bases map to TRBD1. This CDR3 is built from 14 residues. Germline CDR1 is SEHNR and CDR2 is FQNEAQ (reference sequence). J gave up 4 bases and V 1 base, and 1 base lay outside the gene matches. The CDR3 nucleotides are TGTGCCAGCAGCTTAGAGGGACAGGGCTATGGCTACACCTTC. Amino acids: CASSLEGQGYGYTF.

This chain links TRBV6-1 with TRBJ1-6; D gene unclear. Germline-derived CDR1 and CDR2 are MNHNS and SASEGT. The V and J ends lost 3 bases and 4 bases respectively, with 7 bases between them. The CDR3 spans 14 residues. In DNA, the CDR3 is TGTGCCAGCAGTGAGACACGGTATAATTCACCCCTCCACTTT. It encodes CASSETRYNSPLHF.

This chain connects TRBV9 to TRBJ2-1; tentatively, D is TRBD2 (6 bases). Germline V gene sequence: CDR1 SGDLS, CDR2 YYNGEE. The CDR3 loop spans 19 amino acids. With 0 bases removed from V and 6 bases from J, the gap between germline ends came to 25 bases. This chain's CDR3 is CASSVAGDRGSYILNEQFF. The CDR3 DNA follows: TGTGCCAGCAGCGTAGCTGGGGACCGGGGGAGTTACATCCTCAATGAGCAGTTCTTC.

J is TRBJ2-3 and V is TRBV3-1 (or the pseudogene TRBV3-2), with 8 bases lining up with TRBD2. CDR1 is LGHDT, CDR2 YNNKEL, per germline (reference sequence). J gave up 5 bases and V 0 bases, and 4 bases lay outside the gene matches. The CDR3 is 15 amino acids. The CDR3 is CASSQDPGGEDTQYF. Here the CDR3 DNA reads TGTGCCAGCAGCCAAGATCCGGGGGGGGAAGATACGCAGTATTTT.

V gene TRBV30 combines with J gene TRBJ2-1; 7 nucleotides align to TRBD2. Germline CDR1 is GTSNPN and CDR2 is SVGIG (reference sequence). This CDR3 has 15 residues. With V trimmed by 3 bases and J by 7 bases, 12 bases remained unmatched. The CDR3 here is CAWRNSAGSPNEQFF. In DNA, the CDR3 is TGTGCCTGGAGAAACTCAGCGGGATCTCCAAATGAGCAGTTCTTC.

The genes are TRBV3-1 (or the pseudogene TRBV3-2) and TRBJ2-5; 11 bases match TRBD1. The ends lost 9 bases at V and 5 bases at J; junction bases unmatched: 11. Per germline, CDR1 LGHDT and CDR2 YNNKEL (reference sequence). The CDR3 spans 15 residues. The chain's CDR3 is CASSPGGQGEETQYF. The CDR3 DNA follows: TGTGCCAGTTCCCCGGGGGGACAGGGGGAGGAGACCCAGTACTTC.

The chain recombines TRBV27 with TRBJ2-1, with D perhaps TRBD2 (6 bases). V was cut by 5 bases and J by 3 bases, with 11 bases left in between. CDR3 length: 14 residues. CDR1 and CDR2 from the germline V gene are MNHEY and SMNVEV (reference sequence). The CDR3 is CASSGTELYNEQFF. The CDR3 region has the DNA TGTGCCAGCAGTGGGACTGAACTCTACAATGAGCAGTTCTTC.

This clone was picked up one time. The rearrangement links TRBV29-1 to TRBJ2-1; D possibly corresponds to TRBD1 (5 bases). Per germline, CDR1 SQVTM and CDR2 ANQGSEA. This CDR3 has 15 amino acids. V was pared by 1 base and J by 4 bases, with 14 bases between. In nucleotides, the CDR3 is TGCAGCGTTGAAGGGGAAGGGGCGAGGTACAATGAGCAGTTCTTC. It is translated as CSVEGEGARYNEQFF.

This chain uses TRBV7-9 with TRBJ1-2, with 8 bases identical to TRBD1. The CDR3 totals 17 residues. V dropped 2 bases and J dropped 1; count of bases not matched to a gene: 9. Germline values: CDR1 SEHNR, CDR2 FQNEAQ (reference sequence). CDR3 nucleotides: TGTGCCAGCAGCTTACCGGGACAGGCTGCTCTTAACTATGGCTACACCTTC. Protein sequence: CASSLPGQAALNYGYTF.

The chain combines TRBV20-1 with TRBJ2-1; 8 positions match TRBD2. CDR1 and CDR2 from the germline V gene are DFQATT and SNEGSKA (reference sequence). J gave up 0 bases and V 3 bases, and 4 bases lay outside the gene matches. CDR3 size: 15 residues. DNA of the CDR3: TGCAGTGCTAGTATACTAGCGGACTCCTACAATGAGCAGTTCTTC. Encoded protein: CSASILADSYNEQFF.

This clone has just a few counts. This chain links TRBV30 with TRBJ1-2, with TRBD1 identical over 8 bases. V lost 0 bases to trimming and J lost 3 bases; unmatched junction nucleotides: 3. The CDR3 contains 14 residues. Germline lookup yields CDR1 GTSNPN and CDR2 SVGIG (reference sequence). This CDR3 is CAWSVDRVDYGYTF. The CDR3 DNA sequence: TGTGCCTGGAGTGTGGACAGGGTCGACTATGGCTACACCTTC.

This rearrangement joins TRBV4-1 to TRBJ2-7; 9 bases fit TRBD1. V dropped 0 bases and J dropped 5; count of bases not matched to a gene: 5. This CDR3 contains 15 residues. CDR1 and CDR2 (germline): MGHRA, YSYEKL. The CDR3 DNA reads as TGCGCCAGCAGCCAAGAGGGACAGGGTTTCAACGAGCAGTACTTC. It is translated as CASSQEGQGFNEQYF.